This record looks at one T cell receptor (beta chain) sequence and its context. This entry is derived from a study of blood T cell repertoires in COVID-19. For the study at large: Italy, Spain and the United States were the sources of the convalescent and acute COVID-19 samples. Nucleic acid was either cDNA or gDNA, and it came from T cells, B-cell-depleted T cells, or PBMCs.

The authors' processing: Amplification with reference gene primers provided the estimates of nucleated cell counts. Generated by immunoSEQ multiplex PCR, the TCRdb table keeps only in-frame clones and is missing some. V and J calls and clone size follow that table, whereas D and trimming were derived from the DNA. There are roughly 120,000 clones in the sample; about 85% occur only once, and 1.1% to 1.5% lies in the top ten. With 0 bases clipped from V and 2 bases from J, the junction kept 3 bases outside the gene matches. Germline assignment: CDR1 MNHNY and CDR2 SVGAGI (reference sequence). The CDR3 extends over 15 amino acids.

The sequenced material came from peripheral blood. The sequence came from a man in his forties with acute or convalescent COVID-19. The chain uses TRBV6-6 and TRBJ1-2, with 7 bases matching TRBD1. The CDR3, as DNA: TGTGCCAGCAGTTACTCGCGACAGGGAAACTATGGCTACACCTTC. Its protein is CASSYSRQGNYGYTF.